Below, 10 T cell receptor beta chains from the same sample are listed, as sequenced in a study of cytomegalovirus exposure and HLA in healthy donors. PCR primers comprised 60 Vbeta and 13 Jbeta primers. Profiling relied on immunoSEQ multiplex PCR, and the TCRdb table lists in-frame clones only, not all of them. The repertoire holds 150,000 to 250,000 clones, with more than 75% as singletons. Sequenced sample: PBMCs. Source of these receptors: a woman between 45 and 60 years old in good health and CMV-seropositive.

This sequence joins TRBV10-3 and TRBJ2-5; 8 bases map to TRBD2. This CDR3 has 15 residues. CDR1 is ENHRY, CDR2 SYGVKD, per germline. With 5 bases clipped from V and 5 bases from J, the junction kept 10 bases outside the gene matches. The chain's CDR3 is CAISPSAGGLETQYF. DNA for the CDR3: TGTGCCATCAGTCCCTCTGCGGGAGGTTTGGAGACCCAGTACTTC.

The chain couples TRBV5-1 to TRBJ1-4; D not resolved. Deletions cut 4 bases from V and 6 bases from J, with 16 bases between. The CDR3 length is 15 residues. CDR1 is SGHRS and CDR2 is YFSETQ in the germline V gene. The CDR3 bases are TGCGCCAGCAGCCCGAGAGCGGGAGATGATGAAAAACTGTTTTTT. Translating gives CASSPRAGDDEKLFF.

The V call is TRBV10-2, the J call TRBJ2-7; TRBD1 aligns across 8 bases. This CDR3 spans 16 amino acids. The germline V gene encodes CDR1 WSHSY and CDR2 SAAADI. V dropped 0 bases and J dropped 7; count of bases not matched to a gene: 11. Written as DNA, the CDR3 is TGCGCCAGCAGTGAGTCGGGTGGACAGGGAATAGGTGAGCAGTACTTC. It translates to CASSESGGQGIGEQYF.

The rearrangement joins TRBV15 to TRBJ2-7, with D tentatively TRBD1 (5 bases). The CDR3 covers 14 residues. V was shortened by 0 bases and J by 7 bases, with 13 bases between the two germline ends. In germline, CDR1 is LNHNV, CDR2 YYDKDF (reference sequence). This chain's CDR3 is CATSRDQQGREQYF. In DNA, the CDR3 is TGTGCCACCAGCAGAGATCAGCAGGGCAGGGAGCAGTACTTC.

The genes are TRBV6-5 and TRBJ2-7; 8 bases map to TRBD2. V was clipped by 6 bases and J by 3 bases; unmatched bases: 10. Germline V gene sequence: CDR1 MNHEY, CDR2 SVGAGI. The CDR3 length is 15 residues. The CDR3 spells CASSTSGGGLYEQYF. DNA of the CDR3: TGTGCCAGCAGCACGAGCGGGGGCGGACTCTACGAGCAGTACTTC.

The chain links TRBV28 to TRBJ1-4; D unresolved. V gave up 5 bases and J gave up 8 bases, with 12 bases separating them. CDR3 length equals 13 residues. Germline assignment: CDR1 MDHEN and CDR2 SYDVKM. The CDR3 DNA reads TGTGCCAGCAGTCTTCGGAGTCCCGAAAAACTGTTTTTT. Amino acids: CASSLRSPEKLFF.

The chain recombines TRBV13 with TRBJ1-1; the D is unclear. This CDR3 spans 13 amino acids. The germline V gene has CDR1 PRHDT and CDR2 FYEKMQ (reference sequence). The germline V and J ends were trimmed by 7 bases and 4 bases, with 13 bases remaining between them. CDR3: CASTQRVGTEAFF. The CDR3 coding sequence is TGTGCCAGCACCCAACGGGTGGGCACTGAAGCTTTCTTT.

This chain uses TRBV28 with TRBJ1-5; 7 bases fit TRBD1. Trimming at V came to 5 bases and at J to 6 bases, leaving 19 bases not matched to a gene. This CDR3 comprises 18 residues. The germline V gene encodes CDR1 MDHEN and CDR2 SYDVKM. The CDR3 sequence: CASSTPSFQKGASQPQHF. The CDR3 nucleotides are TGTGCCAGCAGTACCCCCTCCTTCCAAAAGGGGGCGAGTCAGCCCCAGCATTTT.

The genes are TRBV11-2 and TRBJ1-1; maybe TRBD1 (6 bases). The V end lost 1 base, the J end lost 6 bases, and 9 bases lay between the germline ends. There are 13 residues in the CDR3. From germline, CDR1 is SGHAT and CDR2 FQNNGV. As DNA, the CDR3 is TGTGCCAGCAGCTTAGGAGCAGGGGCTGAAGCTTTCTTT. This codes for CASSLGAGAEAFF.

V is TRBV6-5 and J is TRBJ1-1; 8 bases map to TRBD1. CDR1 MNHEY and CDR2 SVGAGI come from the germline V gene. CDR3 size: 16 residues. The V segment lost 0 bases and the J segment 4 bases; nucleotides outside the gene matches: 7. CDR3 in DNA: TGTGCCAGCAGTTACTCCCCAGGGGGCTATACCACTGAAGCTTTCTTT. Translated, it gives CASSYSPGGYTTEAFF.